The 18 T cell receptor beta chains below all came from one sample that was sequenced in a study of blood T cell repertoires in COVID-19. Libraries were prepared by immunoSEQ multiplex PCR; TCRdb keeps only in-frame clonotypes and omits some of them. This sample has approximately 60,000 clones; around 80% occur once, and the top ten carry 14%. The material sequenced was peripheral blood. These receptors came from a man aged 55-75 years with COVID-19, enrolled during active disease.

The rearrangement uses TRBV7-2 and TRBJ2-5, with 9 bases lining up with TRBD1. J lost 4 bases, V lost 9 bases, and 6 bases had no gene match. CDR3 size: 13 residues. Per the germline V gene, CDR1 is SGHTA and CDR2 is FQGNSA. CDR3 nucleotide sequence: TGTGCCAGAGGACAGGGGCGGTCAGAGACCCAGTACTTC. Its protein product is CARGQGRSETQYF.

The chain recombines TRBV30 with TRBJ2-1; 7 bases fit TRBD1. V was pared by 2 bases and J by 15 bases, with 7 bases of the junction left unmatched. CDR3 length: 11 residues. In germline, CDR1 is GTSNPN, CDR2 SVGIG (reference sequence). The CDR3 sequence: CAWSSGQVPFF. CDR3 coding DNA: TGTGCCTGGAGTTCAGGACAGGTTCCGTTCTTC.

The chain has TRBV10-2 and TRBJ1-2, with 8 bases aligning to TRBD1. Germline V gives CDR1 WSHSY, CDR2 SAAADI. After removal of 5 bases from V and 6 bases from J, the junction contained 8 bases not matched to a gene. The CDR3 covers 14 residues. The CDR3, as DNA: TGCGCCAGCAGTCCCTCGGACAGGGAGCATGGCTACACCTTC. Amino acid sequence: CASSPSDREHGYTF.

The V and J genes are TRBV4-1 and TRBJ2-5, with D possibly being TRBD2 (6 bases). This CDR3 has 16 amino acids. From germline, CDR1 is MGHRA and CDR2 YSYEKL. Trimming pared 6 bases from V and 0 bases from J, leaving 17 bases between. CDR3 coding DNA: TGCGCCAGCAGTTCCCCCGGGGGTCGAAACCAAGAGACCCAGTACTTC. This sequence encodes CASSSPGGRNQETQYF.

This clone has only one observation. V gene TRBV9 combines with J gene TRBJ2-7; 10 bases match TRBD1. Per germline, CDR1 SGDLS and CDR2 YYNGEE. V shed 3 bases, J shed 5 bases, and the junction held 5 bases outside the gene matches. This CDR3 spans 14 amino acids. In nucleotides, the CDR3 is TGTGCCAGCAGCGCGAGACAGGGGGCTGACGAGCAGTACTTC. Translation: CASSARQGADEQYF.

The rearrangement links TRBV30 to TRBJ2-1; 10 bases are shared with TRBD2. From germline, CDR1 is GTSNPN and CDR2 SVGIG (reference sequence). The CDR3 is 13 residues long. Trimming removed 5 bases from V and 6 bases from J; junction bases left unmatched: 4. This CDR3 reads CAWALAGANEQFF. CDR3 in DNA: TGTGCCTGGGCCCTAGCGGGAGCCAATGAGCAGTTCTTC.

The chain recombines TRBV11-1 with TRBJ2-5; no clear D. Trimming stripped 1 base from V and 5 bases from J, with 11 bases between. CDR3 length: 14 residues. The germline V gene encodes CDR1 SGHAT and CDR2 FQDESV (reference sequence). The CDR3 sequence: CASSLVRSGETQYF. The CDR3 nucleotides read TGTGCCAGCAGCTTAGTCCGGTCCGGGGAGACCCAGTACTTC.

In DNA form, the CDR3 reads TGTGCCAGCCCCGCTTCCCCTAGCGGGAGATATTTTGTTTTCGAGCAGTACTTC. Protein product: CASPASPSGRYFVFEQYF. This rearrangement joins TRBV25-1 to TRBJ2-7, with 10 bases identical to TRBD2. In germline, CDR1 is MGHDK, CDR2 SYGVNS. The junction had 22 bases not matched to a gene; V was cut back by 8 bases and J by 6 bases. This CDR3 has 18 amino acids.

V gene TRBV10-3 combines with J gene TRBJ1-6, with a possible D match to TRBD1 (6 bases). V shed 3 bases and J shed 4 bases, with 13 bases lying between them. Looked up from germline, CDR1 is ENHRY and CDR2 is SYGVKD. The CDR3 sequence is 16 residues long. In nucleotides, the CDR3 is TGTGCCATCAGTGAACAGAGGGACACGTATAATTCACCCCTCCACTTT. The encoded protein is CAISEQRDTYNSPLHF.

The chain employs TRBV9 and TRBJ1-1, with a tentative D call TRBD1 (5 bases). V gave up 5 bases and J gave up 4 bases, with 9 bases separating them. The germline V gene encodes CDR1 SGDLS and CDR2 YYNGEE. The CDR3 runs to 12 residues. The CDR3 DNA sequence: TGTGCCAGCAGTGGAAGGGGCACTGAAGCTTTCTTT. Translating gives CASSGRGTEAFF.

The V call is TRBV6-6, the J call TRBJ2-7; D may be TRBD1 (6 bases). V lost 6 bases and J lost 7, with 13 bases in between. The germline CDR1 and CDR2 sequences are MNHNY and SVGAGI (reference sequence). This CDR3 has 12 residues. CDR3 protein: CASSDRLREQYF. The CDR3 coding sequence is TGTGCCAGCAGCGACAGGCTCAGGGAGCAGTACTTC.

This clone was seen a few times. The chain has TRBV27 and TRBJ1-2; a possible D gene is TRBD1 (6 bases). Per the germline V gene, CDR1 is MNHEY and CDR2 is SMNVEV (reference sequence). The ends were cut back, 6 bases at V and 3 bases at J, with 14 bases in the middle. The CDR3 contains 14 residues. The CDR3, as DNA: TGTGCCAGCAGGGGGGCTTGGGCAGACTATGGCTACACCTTC. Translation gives CASRGAWADYGYTF.

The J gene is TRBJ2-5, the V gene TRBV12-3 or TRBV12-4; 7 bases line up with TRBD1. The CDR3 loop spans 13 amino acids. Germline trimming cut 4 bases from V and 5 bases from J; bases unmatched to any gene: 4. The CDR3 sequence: CASSYLQGETQYF. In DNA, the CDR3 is TGTGCCAGCAGTTATCTACAGGGGGAGACCCAGTACTTC.

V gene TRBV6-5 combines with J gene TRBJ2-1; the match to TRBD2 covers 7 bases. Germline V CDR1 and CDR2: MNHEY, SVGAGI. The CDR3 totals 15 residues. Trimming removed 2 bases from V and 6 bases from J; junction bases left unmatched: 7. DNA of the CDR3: TGTGCCAGCAGTTACCTAGCGGTACAACCCAATGAGCAGTTCTTC. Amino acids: CASSYLAVQPNEQFF.

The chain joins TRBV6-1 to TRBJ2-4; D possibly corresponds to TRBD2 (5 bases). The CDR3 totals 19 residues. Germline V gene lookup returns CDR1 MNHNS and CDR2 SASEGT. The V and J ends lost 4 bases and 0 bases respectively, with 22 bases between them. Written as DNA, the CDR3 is TGTGCCAGCAGTGCCATTTTCCCGGGGTCTCGGCTAGCCAAAAACATTCAGTACTTC. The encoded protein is CASSAIFPGSRLAKNIQYF.

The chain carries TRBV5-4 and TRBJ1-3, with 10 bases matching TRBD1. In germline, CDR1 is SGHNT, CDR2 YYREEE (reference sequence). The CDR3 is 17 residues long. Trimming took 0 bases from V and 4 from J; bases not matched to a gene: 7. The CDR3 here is CASSLALGQGSGNTIYF. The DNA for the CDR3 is TGTGCCAGCAGCTTGGCCTTGGGACAGGGGTCCGGAAACACCATATATTTT. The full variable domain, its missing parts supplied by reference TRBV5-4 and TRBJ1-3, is ETGVTQSPTHLIKTRGQQVTLRCSSQSGHNTVSWYQQALGQGPQFIFQYYREEENGRGNFPPRFSGLQFPNYSSELNVNALELDDSALYLCASSLALGQGSGNTIYFGEGSWLTVV.

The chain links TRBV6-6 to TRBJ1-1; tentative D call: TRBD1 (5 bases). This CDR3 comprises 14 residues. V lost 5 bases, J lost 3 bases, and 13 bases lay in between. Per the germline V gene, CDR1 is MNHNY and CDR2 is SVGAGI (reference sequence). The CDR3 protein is CASSITGPDTEAFF. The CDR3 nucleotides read TGTGCCAGCAGTATAACAGGACCAGACACTGAAGCTTTCTTT.

The CDR3 reads CASSLAPRIGTEAFF. CDR3 sequence (DNA): TGTGCCAGCAGCTTGGCGCCCAGGATTGGCACTGAAGCTTTCTTT. The chain carries TRBV11-2 and TRBJ1-1; no reliable D call. In germline, CDR1 is SGHAT, CDR2 FQNNGV. V lost 3 bases and J 4 bases, leaving 15 bases between the germline ends. CDR3 size: 15 residues.